This TCR beta chain originates from a study of blood T cell repertoires in COVID-19. Sequencing was performed with immunoSEQ multiplex PCR; in TCRdb, only in-frame clones are kept and a portion is missing. There are approximately 270,000 clones in the sample; roughly 86% occur only once, and approximately 9% lies in the top ten. Sequenced sample: peripheral blood. The receptor was isolated from a man in his forties or fifties with active or convalescent COVID-19.

CDR3 nucleotides: TGTGCCTGGAGTGGAGGCCTCTACGAGCAGTACTTC. This translates into CAWSGGLYEQYF. The chain combines TRBV30 with TRBJ2-7; D not certain. Trimming removed 1 base at V and 3 bases at J, with 7 bases between. Per germline, CDR1 GTSNPN and CDR2 SVGIG (reference sequence). CDR3 length: 12 amino acids.